This T cell receptor (beta chain) is drawn from a study of tissue T cells after allogeneic stem cell transplantation. With respect to this clone: Its target is not known.

Trimming took off 5 bases at V and 7 bases at J, with 11 bases between the two ends. Germline lookup yields CDR1 LGHDT and CDR2 YNNKEL (reference sequence). CDR3 length: 13 residues. Assay used: immunoSEQ multiplex PCR; TCRdb lists only in-frame clones, some missing. Found here are nearly 10,000 clones, 65% to 70% of them singletons; the top ten hold around 26%. Whole-study results and caveats: TCR repertoires tracked anatomic similarity, regardless of disease or transplant status.

The input for sequencing was tissue from the stomach, taken at autopsy. The clonotype comes from a male donor older than 55 with lung cancer. This chain links TRBV3-1 (or the pseudogene TRBV3-2) with TRBJ2-2; D is ambiguous. The CDR3 spells CASSFAEGGELFF. CDR3 sequence (DNA): TGTGCCAGCAGCTTCGCGGAAGGCGGGGAGCTGTTTTTT.